The 24 T cell receptor beta chains presented below share a single source sample, sequenced in a study of cytomegalovirus exposure and HLA in healthy donors. The PCR used 60 Vbeta and 13 Jbeta primers. Profiling relied on immunoSEQ multiplex PCR, and the TCRdb table lists in-frame clones only, not all of them. The repertoire holds about 170,000 clones, around 80% seen once, with approximately 2.1% in the top ten. The material sequenced was PBMCs. These receptors came from a male donor in good health and CMV-seronegative.

The chain links TRBV15 to TRBJ1-2; D not resolved. The CDR3 extends over 15 amino acids. Per germline, CDR1 LNHNV and CDR2 YYDKDF (reference sequence). V lost 1 base and J 6 bases, leaving 15 bases between the germline ends. CDR3: CATSRVLIGDDGYTF. CDR3 DNA: TGTGCCACCAGCAGAGTTCTAATAGGAGACGATGGCTACACCTTC.

The V and J genes are TRBV5-1 and TRBJ2-2, with 7 bases lining up with TRBD2. This CDR3 spans 15 amino acids. Germline CDR1 reads SGHRS; CDR2 reads YFSETQ. The V and J ends lost 2 bases and 4 bases, in that order; junction bases with no gene match: 5. The chain's CDR3 is CASSLERGGTGELFF. The DNA of the CDR3 is TGCGCCAGCAGCTTAGAGCGGGGAGGCACCGGGGAGCTGTTTTTT. Using reference TRBV5-1 and TRBJ2-2 for the parts outside the CDR3, the full variable domain is KAGVTQTPRYLIKTRGQQVTLSCSPISGHRSVSWYQQTPGQGLQFLFEYFSETQRNKGNFPGRFSGRQFSNSRSEMNVSTLELGDSALYLCASSLERGGTGELFFGEGSRLTVL.

This rearrangement joins TRBV6-1 to TRBJ2-7, with TRBD1 identical over 7 bases. The CDR3 sequence is 13 residues long. The trim removed 9 bases at V and 3 bases at J, leaving 8 bases unmatched. Germline values: CDR1 MNHNS, CDR2 SASEGT. The CDR3 here is CASKPGQHYEQYF. In nucleotides, the CDR3 is TGTGCCAGTAAGCCGGGACAGCACTACGAGCAGTACTTC.

The rearrangement uses TRBV11-2 and TRBJ1-6; tentatively, D is TRBD1 (5 bases). This CDR3 has 16 amino acids. Germline V CDR1 and CDR2: SGHAT, FQNNGV. The V and J ends lost 0 bases and 0 bases respectively, with 6 bases between them. The CDR3 loop reads CASSLDQGSYNSPLHF. In DNA, the CDR3 is TGTGCCAGCAGCTTAGATCAGGGCTCCTATAATTCACCCCTCCACTTT.

The chain joins TRBV19 to TRBJ1-4; maybe TRBD1 (5 bases). The CDR3 extends over 15 amino acids. Germline CDR1 is LNHDA and CDR2 is SQIVND (reference sequence). V shed 5 bases and J shed 3 bases, with 13 bases lying between them. This chain's CDR3 is CASSPTRGANEKLFF. Written as DNA, the CDR3 is TGTGCCAGTAGTCCTACACGGGGGGCTAATGAAAAACTGTTTTTT.

The chain uses TRBV5-6 and TRBJ1-2, with D tentatively TRBD1 (5 bases). Germline V CDR1 and CDR2: SGHDT, YYEEEE. V was trimmed by 3 bases and J by 5 bases, leaving 14 bases between them. The CDR3 contains 14 residues. The CDR3 DNA is TGTGCCAGCAGCTCCGGAGGGAGGGGATATGGCTACACCTTC. It translates to CASSSGGRGYGYTF.

This clone has only one observation. The rearrangement joins TRBV30 to TRBJ2-7, with D tentatively TRBD2 (5 bases). This CDR3 spans 11 amino acids. CDR1 and CDR2 (germline): GTSNPN, SVGIG (reference sequence). The CDR3 here is CATGNSYEQYF. In DNA form, the CDR3 reads TGTGCAACCGGGAACTCCTACGAGCAGTACTTC.

The V and J genes are TRBV7-6 and TRBJ1-6, with D hard to call. This CDR3 has 15 amino acids. V lost 2 bases to trimming and J lost 8 bases, with 13 bases between them. The germline V gene has CDR1 SGHVS and CDR2 FNYEAQ. The chain's CDR3 is CASSLSLRSDSPLHF. The DNA of the CDR3 is TGTGCCAGCAGCTTAAGCTTAAGATCCGATTCACCCCTCCACTTT.

The gene calls are TRBV9 and TRBJ2-1; perhaps TRBD1 as D (5 bases). This CDR3 is 15 amino acids long. Trimming took 2 bases from V and 0 from J, leaving 9 bases between them. Germline CDR1 SGDLS, CDR2 YYNGEE. The CDR3 DNA sequence: TGTGCCAGCAGCGTCGACAGACGCTCCTACAATGAGCAGTTCTTC. Residues: CASSVDRRSYNEQFF.

V is TRBV7-9 and J is TRBJ1-6; D gene uncertain. From germline, CDR1 is SEHNR and CDR2 FQNEAQ (reference sequence). V was cut by 6 bases and J by 7 bases, with 10 bases left in between. The CDR3 consists of 13 residues. The CDR3 is CASSYAVNSPLHF. CDR3 nucleotides: TGTGCCAGCAGTTACGCGGTGAATTCACCCCTCCACTTT.

This clone has more than one count but fewer than ten. The CDR3 region is CASKGWRVTEAFF. The CDR3 nucleotides read TGTGCCAGCAAGGGCTGGAGGGTCACTGAAGCTTTCTTT. This chain links TRBV2 with TRBJ1-1; D call uncertain. The CDR3 length is 13 residues. Trimming stripped 7 bases from V and 4 bases from J, with 13 bases between. The germline gives CDR1 SNHLY, CDR2 FYNNEI. Based on the CDR3 plus reference TRBV2 and TRBJ1-1, the full variable domain is EPEVTQTPSHQVTQMGQEVILRCVPISNHLYFYWYRQILGQKVEFLVSFYNNEISEKSEIFDDQFSVERPDGSNFTLKIRSTKLEDSAMYFCASKGWRVTEAFFGQGTRLTVV.

The CDR3 bases are TGTGCCAGCAGCTTAGCGGGAGGAGGCGGGGAGACCCAGTACTTC. Protein sequence: CASSLAGGGGETQYF. This sequence joins TRBV7-8 and TRBJ2-5, with D possibly matching TRBD2 (6 bases). CDR1 and CDR2 from the germline V gene are SGHVS and FQNEAQ. The V end lost 0 bases, the J end lost 5 bases, and 13 bases lay between the germline ends. This CDR3 region has 15 residues.

J is TRBJ2-1 and V is TRBV6-6; D may be TRBD1 (7 bases). Germline V gene sequence: CDR1 MNHNY, CDR2 SVGAGI (reference sequence). The CDR3 totals 15 residues. V was trimmed by 0 bases and J by 6 bases, leaving 12 bases between them. CDR3 protein: CASSYSVRGVNEQFF. The DNA of the CDR3 is TGTGCCAGCAGTTACTCTGTCAGGGGGGTCAATGAGCAGTTCTTC.

This clone was counted only a few times. The chain links TRBV11-2 to TRBJ2-3, with unresolved D. Trimming removed 1 base from V and 1 base from J, with 12 bases in between. The germline CDR1 and CDR2 sequences are SGHAT and FQNNGV. The length of the CDR3 is 16 residues. In nucleotides, the CDR3 is TGTGCCAGCAGCTTAGTTCGCCGCCGGGGCACAGATACGCAGTATTTT. Its protein is CASSLVRRRGTDTQYF.

The genes are TRBV9 and TRBJ1-2; D unclear. Germline values: CDR1 SGDLS, CDR2 YYNGEE. Trimming cost V 5 bases and J 0 bases, with 20 bases left between them. The CDR3 is 17 amino acids. The CDR3 region has the DNA TGTGCCAGCAGGACCTTTGGGGAGACCGCCACTAACTATGGCTACACCTTC. Amino acid sequence: CASRTFGETATNYGYTF.

In its sample, this clone was seen a few times. This chain connects TRBV29-1 to TRBJ2-1, with D unresolved. This CDR3 has 11 amino acids. Germline V gene lookup returns CDR1 SQVTM and CDR2 ANQGSEA. Trimming took off 4 bases at V and 6 bases at J, with 7 bases between the two ends. The CDR3 DNA follows: TGCAGCGTTGTCCCGAGCAATGAGCAGTTCTTC. Amino acid sequence: CSVVPSNEQFF.

The chain uses TRBV4-1 and TRBJ1-4; D is perhaps TRBD1 (5 bases). The germline V gene encodes CDR1 MGHRA and CDR2 YSYEKL. The CDR3 is made up of 16 amino acids. V gave up 4 bases and J gave up 6 bases, with 18 bases separating them. The CDR3 DNA reads TGCGCCAGCAGCCCCGAAAGTATTAGGGGTGATGAAAAACTGTTTTTT. Translating gives CASSPESIRGDEKLFF.

V usage is TRBV19 and J usage is TRBJ2-7, with D possibly matching TRBD1 (6 bases). The V and J ends lost 4 bases and 2 bases respectively, with 12 bases between them. The length of the CDR3 is 14 residues. CDR1 and CDR2 from the germline V gene are LNHDA and SQIVND (reference sequence). CDR3 protein: CASSTVQGTYEQYF. The CDR3 DNA reads TGTGCCAGTAGTACAGTACAGGGTACCTACGAGCAGTACTTC.

The chain links TRBV7-2 to TRBJ1-2; 10 nucleotides match TRBD1. There are 17 residues in the CDR3. The germline V gene has CDR1 SGHTA and CDR2 FQGNSA. V lost 3 bases and J lost 4; bases outside the gene matches: 11. DNA of the CDR3: TGTGCCAGCAGCTTCCAGACAGGGGGCAATAAGGGCTATGGCTACACCTTC. Translating it yields CASSFQTGGNKGYGYTF.

The chain joins TRBV30 to TRBJ2-2, with D possibly matching TRBD1 (5 bases). CDR3 length: 13 residues. V dropped 0 bases and J dropped 7 bases, with 9 bases sitting between them. CDR1 and CDR2 (germline): GTSNPN, SVGIG (reference sequence). The CDR3 DNA reads TGTGCCTGGAGTGTAGGGGCTATCGGGGAGCTGTTTTTT. This gives the protein CAWSVGAIGELFF.

As to this clone: Other DNA sequences from this sample encode an identical CDR3 as well. The chain couples TRBV5-1 to TRBJ2-2; D may be TRBD2 (6 bases). The CDR3 is 15 residues long. CDR1 and CDR2 from the germline V gene are SGHRS and YFSETQ. The germline V and J ends were trimmed by 0 bases and 0 bases, with 6 bases remaining between them. CDR3 nucleotide sequence: TGCGCCAGCAGCTTGGGGGGGGCGAACACCGGGGAGCTGTTTTTT. It encodes CASSLGGANTGELFF. The whole variable domain, remainder taken from reference TRBV5-1 and TRBJ2-2, is KAGVTQTPRYLIKTRGQQVTLSCSPISGHRSVSWYQQTPGQGLQFLFEYFSETQRNKGNFPGRFSGRQFSNSRSEMNVSTLELGDSALYLCASSLGGANTGELFFGEGSRLTVL.

This clone has a single count. The rearrangement links TRBV30 to TRBJ1-2; no clear D gene. The germline gives CDR1 GTSNPN, CDR2 SVGIG (reference sequence). The CDR3 consists of 12 residues. V lost 0 bases and J lost 4, with 6 bases in between. In DNA form, the CDR3 reads TGTGCCTGGAGTGTACACCTCTATGGCTACACCTTC. The encoded protein is CAWSVHLYGYTF.

The V call is TRBV6-6, the J call TRBJ2-4; 8 bases are a match to TRBD2. The CDR3 totals 14 residues. The junction had 8 bases not matched to a gene; V was cut back by 7 bases and J by 6 bases. Germline CDR1 is MNHNY and CDR2 is SVGAGI (reference sequence). This CDR3 reads CASNPSGGANIQYF. The CDR3 DNA reads TGTGCCAGCAATCCTTCGGGGGGGGCAAACATTCAGTACTTC.

The chain has TRBV5-4 and TRBJ1-2, with D hard to call. The germline V gene encodes CDR1 SGHNT and CDR2 YYREEE (reference sequence). The CDR3 contains 14 residues. Trimming removed 6 bases from V and 8 bases from J, with 20 bases in between. CDR3 DNA sequence: TGTGCCAGCACCTCAACCATTTTTGCTGGCGGCTACACCTTC. Translated: CASTSTIFAGGYTF.